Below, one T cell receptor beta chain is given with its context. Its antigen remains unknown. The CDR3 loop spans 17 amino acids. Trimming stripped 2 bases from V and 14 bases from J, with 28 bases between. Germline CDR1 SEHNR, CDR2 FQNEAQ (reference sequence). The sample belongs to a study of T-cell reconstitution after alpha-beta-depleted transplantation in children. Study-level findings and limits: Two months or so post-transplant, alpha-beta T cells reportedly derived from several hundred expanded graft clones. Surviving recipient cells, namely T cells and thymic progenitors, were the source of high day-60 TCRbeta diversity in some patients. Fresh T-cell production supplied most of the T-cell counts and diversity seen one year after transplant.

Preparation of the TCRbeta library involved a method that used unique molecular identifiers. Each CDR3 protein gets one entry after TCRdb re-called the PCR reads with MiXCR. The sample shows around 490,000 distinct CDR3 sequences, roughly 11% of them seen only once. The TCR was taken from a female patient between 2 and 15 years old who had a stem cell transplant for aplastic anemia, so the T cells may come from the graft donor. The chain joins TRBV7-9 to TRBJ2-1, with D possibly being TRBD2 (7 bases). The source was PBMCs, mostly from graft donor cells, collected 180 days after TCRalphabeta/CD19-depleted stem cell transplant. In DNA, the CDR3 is TGTGCCAGCAGCTTAAACCTAAGACGGGGGCTAGCGGATCGGGAGTTCTTC. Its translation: CASSLNLRRGLADREFF.